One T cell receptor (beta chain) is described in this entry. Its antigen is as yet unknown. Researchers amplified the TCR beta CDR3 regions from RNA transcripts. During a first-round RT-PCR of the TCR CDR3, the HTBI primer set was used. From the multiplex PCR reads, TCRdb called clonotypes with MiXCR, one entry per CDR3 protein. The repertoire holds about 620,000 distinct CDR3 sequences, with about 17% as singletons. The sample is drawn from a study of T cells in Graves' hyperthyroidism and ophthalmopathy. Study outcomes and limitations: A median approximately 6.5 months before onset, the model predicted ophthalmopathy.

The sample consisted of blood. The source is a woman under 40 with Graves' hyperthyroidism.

CDR3 nucleotides: TGTGCCAGTACCCCCCGGACAGGCTCTGGAAACACCATATATTTT. Protein: CASTPRTGSGNTIYF. The rearrangement links TRBV19 to TRBJ1-3; 7 nucleotides line up with TRBD1. CDR1 LNHDA and CDR2 SQIVND come from the germline V gene (reference sequence). This CDR3 comprises 15 residues. The V gene end was trimmed by 7 bases and the J gene end by 0 bases; junction bases not matched to a gene: 6. Complete variable domain (other parts from reference TRBV19 and TRBJ1-3): DGGITQSPKYLFRKEGQNVTLSCEQNLNHDAMYWYRQDPGQGLRLIYYSQIVNDFQKGDIAEGYSVSREKKESFPLTVTSAQKNPTAFYLCASTPRTGSGNTIYFGEGSWLTVV.